A single sample is the source of the 21 T cell receptor beta chains below, sequenced in a study of neoadjuvant nivolumab and ipilimumab in lung cancer. The method was immunoSEQ multiplex PCR; TCRdb's version includes in-frame clones alone and lacks a portion of them. The sample contains 4,500 to 5,000 clones, roughly 80% of which appear only once. The sample consisted of normal lung tissue adjacent to the tumor, taken after neoadjuvant nivolumab, alone or with ipilimumab, at or shortly before surgery. Receptor source: an adult with non-small cell lung cancer. Some clones in this sample may be carry-over from other donors' samples.

The chain combines TRBV5-1 with TRBJ1-5, with D maybe TRBD1 (6 bases). This CDR3 comprises 15 residues. Between the trimmed V and J ends, which lost 1 base and 6 bases, there was a span of 14 bases. CDR1 and CDR2 from the germline V gene are SGHRS and YFSETQ. DNA for the CDR3: TGCGCCAGCAGCTTGAATACAGGGCAGGGTCAGCCCCAGCATTTT. It is translated as CASSLNTGQGQPQHF.

The rearrangement joins TRBV7-8 to TRBJ2-7; D unresolved. Germline values: CDR1 SGHVS, CDR2 FQNEAQ. The CDR3 runs to 13 residues. Trimming stripped 5 bases from V and 0 bases from J, with 8 bases between. The CDR3 here is CASSPETSYEQYF. CDR3 DNA: TGTGCCAGCAGCCCAGAAACCTCCTACGAGCAGTACTTC.

The chain joins TRBV19 to TRBJ1-1, with D tentatively TRBD1 (6 bases). CDR1 and CDR2 from the germline V gene are LNHDA and SQIVND (reference sequence). The CDR3 runs to 16 residues. Trimming stripped 7 bases from V and 1 base from J, with 19 bases between. The CDR3 sequence: CASNVGLTGPNTEAFF. The CDR3 nucleotides read TGTGCCAGTAATGTGGGGCTTACAGGGCCGAACACTGAAGCTTTCTTT.

This clone appeared a single time. DNA for the CDR3: TGTGCCAGCAGCTCCGGGACTAGCGGGAGTAGAGATACGCAGTATTTT. Its translation: CASSSGTSGSRDTQYF. The chain carries TRBV7-3 and TRBJ2-3, with TRBD2 identical over 14 bases. V lost 4 bases to trimming and J lost 5 bases; unmatched junction nucleotides: 5. Germline V gives CDR1 SGHTA, CDR2 FQGTGA. The CDR3 spans 16 residues. Combining the CDR3 with reference TRBV7-3 and TRBJ2-3 gives the whole variable domain GAGVSQTPSNKVTEKGKYVELRCDPISGHTALYWYRQSLGQGPEFLIYFQGTGAADDSGLPNDRFFAVRPEGSVSTLKIQRTERGDSAVYLCASSSGTSGSRDTQYFGPGTRLTVL.

The chain uses TRBV10-3 and TRBJ2-5; 8 bases are shared with TRBD2. In germline, CDR1 is ENHRY, CDR2 SYGVKD. The CDR3 is 15 amino acids. The trim removed 3 bases at V and 4 bases at J, leaving 7 bases unmatched. CDR3 protein: CAISDQREQGETQYF. DNA of the CDR3: TGTGCCATCAGTGACCAGCGGGAGCAAGGAGAGACCCAGTACTTC.

CDR3 in DNA: TGTGCCACCAGCAGAGGGAACACCGGGGAGCTGTTTTTT. Residues: CATSRGNTGELFF. The chain recombines TRBV15 with TRBJ2-2; the D is unclear. The V end lost 1 base, the J end lost 1 base, and 1 base lay between the germline ends. In germline, CDR1 is LNHNV, CDR2 YYDKDF (reference sequence). This CDR3 contains 13 residues.

The rearrangement joins TRBV29-1 to TRBJ2-1; TRBD2 matches at 12 bases. The junction had 17 bases not matched to a gene; V was cut back by 7 bases and J by 10 bases. The germline V gene encodes CDR1 SQVTM and CDR2 ANQGSEA. The CDR3 is 16 amino acids. For the CDR3, the DNA is TGCAGCGGACTAGCGGGAGAGAAAGTCAGCCCGCTGGAGCAGTTCTTC. Protein: CSGLAGEKVSPLEQFF.

The chain uses TRBV6-6 and TRBJ1-6; D ambiguous. CDR1 and CDR2 (germline): MNHNY, SVGAGI (reference sequence). The V end lost 4 bases, the J end lost 13 bases, and 11 bases lay between the germline ends. The CDR3 is 12 residues long. The CDR3 protein is CASSSPGMPLHF. In DNA, the CDR3 is TGTGCCAGCAGTTCCCCCGGGATGCCCCTCCACTTT.

The chain combines TRBV9 with TRBJ1-5; the D gene is possibly TRBD1 (6 bases). The V gene's germline CDR1 is SGDLS and CDR2 YYNGEE. This CDR3 has 13 residues. With 3 bases removed from V and 5 bases from J, the gap between germline ends came to 9 bases. The CDR3 region has the DNA TGTGCCAGCAGCGAGGGGGTCGATCAGCCCCAGCATTTT. Its translation is CASSEGVDQPQHF.

The chain couples TRBV11-2 to TRBJ1-3, with a tentative D call TRBD1 (6 bases). Germline-derived CDR1 and CDR2 are SGHAT and FQNNGV. The germline V and J ends were trimmed by 5 bases and 4 bases, with 18 bases remaining between them. The CDR3 consists of 16 residues. In nucleotides, the CDR3 is TGTGCCAGCAGCACCGGGGGCCGGGGCTCGGGAAACACCATATATTTT. Its protein is CASSTGGRGSGNTIYF.

The chain uses TRBV18 and TRBJ2-2; D could derive from TRBD1 or TRBD2 (7 bases each). CDR3 length: 17 amino acids. Germline CDR1 KGHSH, CDR2 LQKENI. Trimming cost V 3 bases and J 1 base, with 15 bases left between them. CDR3 nucleotides: TGTGCCAGCTCACCTCCGGGGGGACAGATGAACACCGGGGAGCTGTTTTTT. Its protein product is CASSPPGGQMNTGELFF.

This chain connects TRBV7-9 to TRBJ2-7, with D perhaps TRBD2 (7 bases). Germline CDR1 SEHNR, CDR2 FQNEAQ (reference sequence). There are 13 residues in the CDR3. Trimming cost V 7 bases and J 4 bases, with 14 bases left between them. DNA for the CDR3: TGTGCCAGCATGGGCGGGGGCGAGTACGAGCAGTACTTC. It codes for CASMGGGEYEQYF.

J is TRBJ1-4 and V is TRBV5-1, with TRBD1 as a possible D gene (5 bases). The CDR3 is made up of 14 amino acids. Trimming removed 4 bases at V and 3 bases at J, with 10 bases between. Germline V lookup: CDR1 SGHRS, CDR2 YFSETQ. The chain's CDR3 is CASSLGGSNEKLFF. CDR3 nucleotide sequence: TGCGCCAGCAGCCTGGGGGGTTCTAATGAAAAACTGTTTTTT. Full variable domain (remainder filled in from reference TRBV5-1 and TRBJ1-4): KAGVTQTPRYLIKTRGQQVTLSCSPISGHRSVSWYQQTPGQGLQFLFEYFSETQRNKGNFPGRFSGRQFSNSRSEMNVSTLELGDSALYLCASSLGGSNEKLFFGSGTQLSVL.

This chain connects TRBV10-2 to TRBJ2-1; D is possibly TRBD1 or TRBD2 (5 bases each). CDR1 and CDR2 from the germline V gene are WSHSY and SAAADI. The CDR3 spans 15 residues. Trimming pared 0 bases from V and 10 bases from J, leaving 16 bases between. CDR3 amino acids: CASSESDTLTGEQFF. The CDR3 DNA is TGCGCCAGCAGTGAGTCGGACACCCTCACGGGAGAGCAGTTCTTC.

The sample holds a few counts of this clone. The chain carries TRBV5-1 and TRBJ1-3; unclear D gene. The CDR3 is 14 amino acids. Trimming shortened V by 5 bases and J by 1 base, and 10 bases separated the two germline ends. In germline, CDR1 is SGHRS, CDR2 YFSETQ. In nucleotides, the CDR3 is TGCGCCAGCAGGGCGGAGAGTTCTGGAAACACCATATATTTT. Its translation is CASRAESSGNTIYF.

The chain combines TRBV27 with TRBJ1-5; D unresolved. Trimming took off 0 bases at V and 9 bases at J, with 9 bases between the two ends. Per germline, CDR1 MNHEY and CDR2 SMNVEV (reference sequence). CDR3 length: 13 residues. CDR3 bases: TGTGCCAGCAGTTTATCCCCCCGAACGCCCCAGCATTTT. It translates to CASSLSPRTPQHF.

The gene calls are TRBV29-1 and TRBJ1-1; D possibly corresponds to TRBD1 (6 bases). Trimming shortened V by 2 bases and J by 1 base, and 14 bases separated the two germline ends. CDR1 is SQVTM and CDR2 is ANQGSEA in the germline V gene. The CDR3 is 15 residues long. CDR3 residues: CSVEMTGSRNTEAFF. DNA of the CDR3: TGCAGCGTTGAAATGACAGGCTCCCGGAACACTGAAGCTTTCTTT.

This sequence joins TRBV30 and TRBJ1-5; no clear D. Germline lookup yields CDR1 GTSNPN and CDR2 SVGIG (reference sequence). V lost 0 bases to trimming and J lost 4 bases, with 13 bases between them. This CDR3 spans 15 amino acids. CDR3 residues: CAWSVRGLWNQPQHF. DNA of the CDR3: TGTGCCTGGAGTGTACGGGGTTTATGGAATCAGCCCCAGCATTTT. Filled out from reference TRBV30 and TRBJ1-5, the complete variable domain reads SQTIHQWPATLVQPVGSPLSLECTVEGTSNPNLYWYRQAAGRGLQLLFYSVGIGQISSEVPQNLSASRPQDRQFILSSKKLLLSDSGFYLCAWSVRGLWNQPQHFGDGTRLSIL.

The chain links TRBV18 to TRBJ2-7; a possible D gene is TRBD2 (5 bases). Trimming stripped 1 base from V and 7 bases from J, with 14 bases between. The CDR3 is 14 residues long. Germline CDR1 KGHSH, CDR2 LQKENI. The CDR3 here is CASSPRVTEGEQYF. CDR3 bases: TGTGCCAGCTCACCACGCGTGACTGAGGGTGAGCAGTACTTC.

In nucleotides, the CDR3 is TGTGCCAGCAGCCCCCCGGCAGGGATCGAAAACACCATATATTTT. Its translation: CASSPPAGIENTIYF. The chain recombines TRBV7-6 with TRBJ1-3; weak D call: TRBD1 (5 bases). The CDR3 is 15 amino acids. Trimming removed 5 bases from V and 6 bases from J, with 17 bases in between. The germline V gene encodes CDR1 SGHVS and CDR2 FNYEAQ.

This clone was seen just once. The CDR3 bases are TGTGCCAGCAGTACCGGGCCGAACACTGAAGCTTTCTTT. Translation gives CASSTGPNTEAFF. V and J are TRBV7-3 and TRBJ1-1, with no clear D. V lost 6 bases and J lost 1, with 9 bases in between. This CDR3 contains 13 residues. The V gene's germline CDR1 is SGHTA and CDR2 FQGTGA.